A selection of T cell receptor beta chains follows, all from one sample in a study of blood T cell repertoires in COVID-19. Some clones are missing from TCRdb's copy, which holds only in-frame ones; the method was immunoSEQ multiplex PCR. The repertoire consists of about 140,000 clones, with about 90% occurring once and the leading ten covering 1.5%. The sequencing input was peripheral blood. The receptors come from a woman in her sixties with acute or convalescent COVID-19. Both conserved end residues are part of each CDR3.

V gene: TRBV28
CDR3 protein: CASRSGTAFSSPLHF

V gene: TRBV28
CDR3 protein: CASSLGQYTGELFF

V gene: TRBV7-9
CDR3 protein: CASDLAGRSGADTQYF

V gene: TRBV6-6
CDR3 protein: CASSYVPGQGDEQYF

V gene: TRBV30
CDR3 protein: CAWNYYMVGGYGYTF

V gene: TRBV18
CDR3 protein: CASSQGHMNTEAFF

V gene: TRBV3-1/TRBV3-2
CDR3 protein: CASTGTSGGAGTDTQYF

V gene: TRBV30
CDR3 protein: CAWSVGFSGNTIYF

V gene: TRBV3-1/TRBV3-2
CDR3 protein: CASSSWTGMPYEQYF

V gene: TRBV12-3/TRBV12-4
CDR3 protein: CASSFIYGSGYTF

V gene: TRBV24-1
CDR3 protein: CATSDPPRGDTGELFF

V gene: TRBV5-6
CDR3 protein: CASSRQVEETQYF

V gene: TRBV14
CDR3 protein: CASSQFLPGTDTEAFF

V gene: TRBV7-2
CDR3 protein: CASRSRRGGFPGELFF

V gene: TRBV7-9
CDR3 protein: CASSLGTPQSQETQYF

V gene: TRBV6-2/TRBV6-3
CDR3 protein: CASSLRQGTNNEQFF

V gene: TRBV6-1
CDR3 protein: CASSENRDSNSNQPQHF

V gene: TRBV9
CDR3 protein: CASSVGAGGLYTF

V gene: TRBV6-5
CDR3 protein: CASRPEGGGIYEQYF

V gene: TRBV19
CDR3 protein: CASSRGLAGGRSTDTQYF

V gene: TRBV18
CDR3 protein: CASSPTGWDGYTF

V gene: TRBV27
CDR3 protein: CASGLKDQPQHF

V gene: TRBV29-1
CDR3 protein: CSVKAGTGVRYTEAFF

V gene: TRBV18
CDR3 protein: CASSPGGGYTF

V gene: TRBV30
CDR3 protein: CAWSGHPGNTIYF